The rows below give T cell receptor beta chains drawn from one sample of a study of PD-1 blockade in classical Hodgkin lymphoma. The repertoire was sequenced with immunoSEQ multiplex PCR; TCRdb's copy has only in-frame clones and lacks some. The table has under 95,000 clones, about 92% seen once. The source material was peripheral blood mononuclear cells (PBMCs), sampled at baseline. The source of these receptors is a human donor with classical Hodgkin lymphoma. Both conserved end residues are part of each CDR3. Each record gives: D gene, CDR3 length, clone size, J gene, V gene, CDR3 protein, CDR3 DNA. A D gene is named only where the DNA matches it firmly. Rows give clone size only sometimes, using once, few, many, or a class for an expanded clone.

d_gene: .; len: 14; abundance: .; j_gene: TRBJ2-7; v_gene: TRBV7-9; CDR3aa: CASSLTGSSYEQYF; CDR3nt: TGTGCCAGCAGCTTAACAGGCAGCTCCTACGAGCAGTACTTC
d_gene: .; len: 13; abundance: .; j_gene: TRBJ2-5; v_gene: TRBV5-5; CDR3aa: CASRGGDLETQYF; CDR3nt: TGTGCCAGCAGAGGGGGGGACTTAGAGACCCAGTACTTC
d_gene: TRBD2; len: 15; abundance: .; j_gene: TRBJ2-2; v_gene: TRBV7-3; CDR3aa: CASSRGGGNTGELFF; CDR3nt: TGTGCCAGCAGCAGAGGCGGGGGAAACACCGGGGAGCTGTTTTTT
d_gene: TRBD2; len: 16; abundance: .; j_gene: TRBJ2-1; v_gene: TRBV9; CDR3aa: CASSDRTSGSHGEQFF; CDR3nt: TGTGCCAGCAGCGACCGGACTAGCGGGAGTCATGGTGAGCAGTTCTTC
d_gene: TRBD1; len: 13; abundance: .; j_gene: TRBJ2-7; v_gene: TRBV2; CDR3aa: CASRGDRASEQYF; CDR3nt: TGTGCCAGCAGGGGGGACAGGGCCTCCGAGCAGTACTTC
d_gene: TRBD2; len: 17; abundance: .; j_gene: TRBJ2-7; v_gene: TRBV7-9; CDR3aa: CASSTQLGTTSPYEQYF; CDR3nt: TGTGCCAGCAGCACACAGCTGGGGACTACGTCGCCCTACGAGCAGTACTTC
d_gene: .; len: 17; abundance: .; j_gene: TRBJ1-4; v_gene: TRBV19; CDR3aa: CASSYTQQGTLYEKLFF; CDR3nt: TGTGCCAGTAGCTATACTCAACAGGGCACCCTATATGAAAAACTGTTTTTT
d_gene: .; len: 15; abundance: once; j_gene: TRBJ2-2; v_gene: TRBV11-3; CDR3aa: CASSLGQTNTGELFF; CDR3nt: TGTGCCAGCAGCTTAGGACAGACGAACACCGGGGAGCTGTTTTTT
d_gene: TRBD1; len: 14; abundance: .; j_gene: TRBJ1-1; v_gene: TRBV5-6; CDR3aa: CASSMTGKGTEAFF; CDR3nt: TGTGCCAGCAGCATGACAGGGAAGGGGACTGAAGCTTTCTTT
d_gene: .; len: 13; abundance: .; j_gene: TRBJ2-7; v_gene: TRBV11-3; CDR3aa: CASSQGPPYEQYF; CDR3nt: TGTGCCAGCAGCCAGGGCCCTCCCTACGAGCAGTACTTC
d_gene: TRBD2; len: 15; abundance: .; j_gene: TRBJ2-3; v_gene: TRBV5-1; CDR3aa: CASSRGLPSTDTQYF; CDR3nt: TGCGCCAGCAGCAGGGGACTACCTAGCACAGATACGCAGTATTTT
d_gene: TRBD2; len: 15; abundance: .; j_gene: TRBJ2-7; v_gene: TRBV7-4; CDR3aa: CASSLVGLEAVEQYF; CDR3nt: TGTGCCAGCAGCTTAGTAGGACTAGAAGCGGTCGAGCAGTACTTC
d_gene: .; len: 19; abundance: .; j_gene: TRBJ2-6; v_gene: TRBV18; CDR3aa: CASSPSTQGLGSGANVLTF; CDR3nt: TGTGCCAGCTCACCATCGACCCAGGGATTGGGCTCTGGGGCCAACGTCCTGACTTTC
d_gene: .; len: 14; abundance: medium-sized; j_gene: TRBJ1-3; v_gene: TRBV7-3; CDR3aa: CASSLTGSGNTIYF; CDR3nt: TGTGCCAGCAGCTTAACAGGGTCTGGAAACACCATATATTTT
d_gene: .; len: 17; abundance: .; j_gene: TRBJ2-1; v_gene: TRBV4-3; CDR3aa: CASSQDSRGGIYNEQFF; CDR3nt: TGCGCCAGCAGCCAAGATTCTAGAGGGGGGATTTACAATGAGCAGTTCTTC
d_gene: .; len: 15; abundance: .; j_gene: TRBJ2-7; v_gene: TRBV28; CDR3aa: CASSSNPDRAYEQYF; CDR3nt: TGTGCCAGCAGCTCTAACCCGGACAGAGCCTACGAGCAGTACTTC
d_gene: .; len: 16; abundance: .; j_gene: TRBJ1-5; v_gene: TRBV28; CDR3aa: CASSPRGWDWNQPQHF; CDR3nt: TGTGCCAGCAGTCCCCGGGGGTGGGATTGGAATCAGCCCCAGCATTTT
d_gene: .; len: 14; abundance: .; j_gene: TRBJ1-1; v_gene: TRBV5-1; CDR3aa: CASSLTGRNTEAFF; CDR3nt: TGCGCCAGCAGCTTGACAGGTAGGAACACTGAAGCTTTCTTT
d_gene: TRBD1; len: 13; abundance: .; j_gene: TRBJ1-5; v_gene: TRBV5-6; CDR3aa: CASSRDSAQPQHF; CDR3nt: TGTGCCAGCAGCCGGGACAGTGCCCAGCCCCAGCATTTT
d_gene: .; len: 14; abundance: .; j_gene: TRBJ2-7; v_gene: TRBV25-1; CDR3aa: CASSRTGDGYEQYF; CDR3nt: TGTGCCAGCAGCCGCACGGGAGATGGTTACGAGCAGTACTTC
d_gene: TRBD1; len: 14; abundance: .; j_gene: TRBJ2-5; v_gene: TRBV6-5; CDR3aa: CASSLRQGQETQYF; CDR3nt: TGTGCCAGCAGTCTCCGACAGGGGCAAGAGACCCAGTACTTC
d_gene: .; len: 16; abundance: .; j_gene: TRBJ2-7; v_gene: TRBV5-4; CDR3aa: CASSLGGQGRSYEQYF; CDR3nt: TGTGCCAGCAGCTTGGGAGGCCAGGGCCGCTCCTACGAGCAGTACTTC
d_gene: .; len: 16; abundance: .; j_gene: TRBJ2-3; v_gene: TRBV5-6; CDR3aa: CASSFSRTVLTDTQYF; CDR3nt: TGTGCCAGCAGCTTTTCGCGGACAGTTCTCACAGATACGCAGTATTTT
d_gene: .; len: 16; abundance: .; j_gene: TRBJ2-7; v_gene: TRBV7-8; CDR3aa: CASSLATGHLSYEQYF; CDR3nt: TGTGCCAGCAGCTTAGCCACGGGACACCTCTCCTACGAGCAGTACTTC
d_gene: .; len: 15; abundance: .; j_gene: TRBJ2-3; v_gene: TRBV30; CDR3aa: CAWSVPPPLRDTQYF; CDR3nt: TGTGCCTGGAGTGTACCCCCCCCGCTCCGAGATACGCAGTATTTT
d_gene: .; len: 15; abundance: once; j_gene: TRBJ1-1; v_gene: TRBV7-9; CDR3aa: CASSSTDRHVGEAFF; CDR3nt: TGTGCCAGCAGCTCCACCGACAGGCACGTAGGTGAAGCTTTCTTT
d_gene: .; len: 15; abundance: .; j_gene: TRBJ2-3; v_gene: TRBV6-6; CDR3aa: CASSPGTLGADTQYF; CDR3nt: TGTGCCAGCAGCCCCGGGACCCTAGGGGCAGATACGCAGTATTTT
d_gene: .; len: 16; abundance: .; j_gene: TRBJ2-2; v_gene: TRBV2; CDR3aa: CASSEKDRVVGGELFF; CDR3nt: TGTGCCAGCAGTGAGAAGGACAGAGTGGTGGGCGGGGAGCTGTTTTTT
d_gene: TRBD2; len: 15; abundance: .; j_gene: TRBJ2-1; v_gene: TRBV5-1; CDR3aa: CASSELAGTNNEQFF; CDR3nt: TGCGCCAGCAGCGAACTAGCGGGAACTAACAATGAGCAGTTCTTC
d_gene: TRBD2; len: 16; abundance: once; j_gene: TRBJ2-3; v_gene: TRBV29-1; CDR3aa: CSVEDLPSGSGDTQYF; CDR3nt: TGCAGCGTTGAAGATCTGCCTAGCGGGAGCGGGGATACGCAGTATTTT
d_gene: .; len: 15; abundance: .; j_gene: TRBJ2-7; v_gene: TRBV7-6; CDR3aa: CASSFSRDGRYEQYF; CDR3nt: TGTGCCAGCAGCTTCTCGCGGGACGGAAGGTACGAGCAGTACTTC
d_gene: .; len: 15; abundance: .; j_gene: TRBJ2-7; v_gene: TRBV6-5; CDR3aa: CASSYSNGNGNEQYF; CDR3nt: TGTGCCAGCAGTTACTCGAACGGGAATGGGAACGAGCAGTACTTC
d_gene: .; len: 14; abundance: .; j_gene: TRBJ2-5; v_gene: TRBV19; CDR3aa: CASSISGPRETQYF; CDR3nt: TGTGCCAGTAGTATCTCCGGCCCGAGAGAGACCCAGTACTTC
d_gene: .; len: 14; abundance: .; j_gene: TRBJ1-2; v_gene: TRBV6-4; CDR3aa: CASSPTGMAYGYTF; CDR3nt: TGTGCCAGCAGTCCTACAGGGATGGCCTATGGCTACACCTTC
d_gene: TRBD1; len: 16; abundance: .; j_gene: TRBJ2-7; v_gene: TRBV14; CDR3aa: CASSSRDRDWSAQQYF; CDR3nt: TGTGCCAGCAGCTCCCGGGACAGGGATTGGTCCGCCCAGCAGTACTTC
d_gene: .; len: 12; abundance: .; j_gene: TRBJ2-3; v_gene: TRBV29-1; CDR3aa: CSVTTVTDTQYF; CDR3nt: TGCAGCGTCACTACAGTCACAGATACGCAGTATTTT
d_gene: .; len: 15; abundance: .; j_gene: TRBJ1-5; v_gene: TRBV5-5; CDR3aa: CASSSSRTINQPQHF; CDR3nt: TGTGCCAGCAGCTCTTCACGGACCATCAATCAGCCCCAGCATTTT
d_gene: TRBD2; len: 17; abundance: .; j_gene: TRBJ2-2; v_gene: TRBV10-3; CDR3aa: CAISESRLAGVTGELFF; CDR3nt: TGTGCCATCAGTGAGTCGCGGCTAGCGGGAGTGACCGGGGAGCTGTTTTTT
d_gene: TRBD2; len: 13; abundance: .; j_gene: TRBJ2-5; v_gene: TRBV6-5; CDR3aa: CASSYREAGTQYF; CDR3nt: TGTGCCAGCAGCTACCGGGAGGCAGGGACCCAGTACTTC
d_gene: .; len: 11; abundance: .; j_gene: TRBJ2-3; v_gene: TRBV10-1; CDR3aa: CATPGKVGQYF; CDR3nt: TGCGCCACACCGGGGAAGGTCGGGCAGTATTTT
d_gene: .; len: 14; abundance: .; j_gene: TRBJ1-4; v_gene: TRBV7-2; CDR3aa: CASSLGLTNEKLFF; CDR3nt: TGTGCCAGCAGCTTAGGTCTAACTAATGAAAAACTGTTTTTT